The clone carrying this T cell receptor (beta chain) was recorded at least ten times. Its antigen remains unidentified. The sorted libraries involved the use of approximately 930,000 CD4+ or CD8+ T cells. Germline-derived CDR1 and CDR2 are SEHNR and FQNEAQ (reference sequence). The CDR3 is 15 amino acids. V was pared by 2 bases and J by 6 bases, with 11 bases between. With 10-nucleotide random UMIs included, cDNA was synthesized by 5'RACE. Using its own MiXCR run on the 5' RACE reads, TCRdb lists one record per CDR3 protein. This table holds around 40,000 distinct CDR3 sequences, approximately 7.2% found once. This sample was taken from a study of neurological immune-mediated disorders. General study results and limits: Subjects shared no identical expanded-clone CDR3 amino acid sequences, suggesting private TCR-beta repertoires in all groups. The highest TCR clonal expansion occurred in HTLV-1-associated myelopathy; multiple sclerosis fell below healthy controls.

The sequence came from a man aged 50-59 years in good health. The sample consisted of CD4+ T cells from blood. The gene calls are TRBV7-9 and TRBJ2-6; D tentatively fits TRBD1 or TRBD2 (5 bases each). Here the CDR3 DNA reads TGTGCCAGCAGCTTAAGGGGACGGGAGGCCAACGTCCTGACTTTC. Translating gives CASSLRGREANVLTF.